What follows are 21 T cell receptor beta chains derived from one specimen sequenced in a study of T cell changes during pregnancy in multiple sclerosis. TCRdb's copy holds only in-frame clones and misses some; the assay was immunoSEQ multiplex PCR. The profile shows fewer than 20,000 clones, over 75% of them singletons. The starting material was CD8+ T cells from peripheral blood mononuclear cells, obtained after pregnancy. The receptor set was obtained from a female donor with multiple sclerosis, enrolled in a pregnancy study.

The chain recombines TRBV11-3 with TRBJ2-7; 7 bases line up with TRBD2. V shed 0 bases, J shed 4 bases, and the junction held 6 bases outside the gene matches. CDR3 length: 15 amino acids. Germline V gene sequence: CDR1 SGHNT, CDR2 YENEEA. CDR3 DNA sequence: TGTGCCAGCAGCTTAGAGGCGGGGGAGGCTTACGAGCAGTACTTC. It encodes CASSLEAGEAYEQYF.

The chain carries TRBV19 and TRBJ1-5; perhaps TRBD1 as D (6 bases). Germline CDR1 reads LNHDA; CDR2 reads SQIVND (reference sequence). V gave up 2 bases and J gave up 5 bases, with 19 bases separating them. The CDR3 has 17 residues. Here the CDR3 reads CASSIRSIGGADQPQHF. Here the CDR3 DNA reads TGTGCCAGTAGTATACGGTCAATTGGGGGGGCAGATCAGCCCCAGCATTTT.

This clone occurred a few times. The gene calls are TRBV2 and TRBJ2-7, with 7 bases fitting TRBD1. Looked up from germline, CDR1 is SNHLY and CDR2 is FYNNEI. The CDR3 is 14 amino acids. Trimming at V came to 4 bases and at J to 2 bases, leaving 5 bases not matched to a gene. The CDR3 loop is CASSATGAPYEQYF. Written as DNA, the CDR3 is TGTGCCAGCAGTGCCACAGGGGCCCCCTACGAGCAGTACTTC.

This chain links TRBV6-5 with TRBJ2-6, with D possibly matching TRBD2 (6 bases). V dropped 2 bases and J dropped 1 base, with 9 bases sitting between them. This CDR3 contains 16 residues. The germline V gene encodes CDR1 MNHEY and CDR2 SVGAGI. The DNA of the CDR3 is TGTGCCAGCAGTTACACGGGGGAATCTGGGGCCAACGTCCTGACTTTC. It specifies CASSYTGESGANVLTF.

The chain couples TRBV14 to TRBJ2-7; D ambiguous. CDR3 length: 12 amino acids. V gave up 1 base and J gave up 5 bases, with 6 bases separating them. Per germline, CDR1 SGHDN and CDR2 FVKESK. In nucleotides, the CDR3 is TGTGCCAGCAGCCAAGCAGGCCACGAGCAGTACTTC. This sequence encodes CASSQAGHEQYF.

This clone was found once. The CDR3 DNA reads TGTGCCAGCAGTTACTTCGTGGGGCAGGACACTGAAGCTTTCTTT. Residues: CASSYFVGQDTEAFF. V is TRBV6-5 and J is TRBJ1-1, with D possibly matching TRBD1 (5 bases). V was trimmed by 1 base and J by 3 bases, leaving 12 bases between them. From germline, CDR1 is MNHEY and CDR2 SVGAGI. The CDR3 runs to 15 residues.

The chain recombines TRBV11-2 with TRBJ2-7; TRBD1 might be the D (6 bases). Germline V gene lookup returns CDR1 SGHAT and CDR2 FQNNGV. The CDR3 has 15 residues. V lost 3 bases and J lost 0, with 12 bases in between. CDR3 sequence reads: CASSFAGASSYEQYF. CDR3 nucleotides: TGTGCCAGCAGCTTCGCAGGGGCCAGCTCCTACGAGCAGTACTTC.

J is TRBJ1-5 and V is TRBV2; 9 positions match TRBD1. The CDR3 consists of 19 residues. In germline, CDR1 is SNHLY, CDR2 FYNNEI. After removal of 4 bases from V and 0 bases from J, the junction contained 13 bases not matched to a gene. The CDR3 region has the DNA TGTGCCAGCAGTGGGAGGCCGGGACAGGGTATTCCTAGCAATCAGCCCCAGCATTTT. Translation: CASSGRPGQGIPSNQPQHF.

J is TRBJ1-5 and V is TRBV15; D gene unclear. Germline V gene data show CDR1 as LNHNV and CDR2 as YYDKDF (reference sequence). This CDR3 spans 14 amino acids. V dropped 0 bases and J dropped 3 bases, with 6 bases sitting between them. CDR3: CATSRDKHNQPQHF. The CDR3 nucleotides are TGTGCCACCAGCAGAGATAAACACAATCAGCCCCAGCATTTT.

The chain carries TRBV29-1 and TRBJ1-1; possibly TRBD1 for D (6 bases). Looked up from germline, CDR1 is SQVTM and CDR2 is ANQGSEA. V was clipped by 2 bases and J by 3 bases, with 13 bases between them. This CDR3 contains 14 residues. The CDR3 DNA is TGCAGCGTTGAATCGGGCTACAGGGACACTGAAGCTTTCTTT. Amino acids: CSVESGYRDTEAFF.

This clone showed up just once. The rearrangement joins TRBV2 to TRBJ2-1; tentative D call: TRBD2 (6 bases). This CDR3 is 15 amino acids long. The germline V gene encodes CDR1 SNHLY and CDR2 FYNNEI. Trimming stripped 4 bases from V and 6 bases from J, with 16 bases between. DNA of the CDR3: TGTGCCAGCAGTGCCTCCGGGACTGACTTCAATGAGCAGTTCTTC. Translation: CASSASGTDFNEQFF. Supplemented by reference TRBV2 and TRBJ2-1, the full variable domain reads EPEVTQTPSHQVTQMGQEVILRCVPISNHLYFYWYRQILGQKVEFLVSFYNNEISEKSEIFDDQFSVERPDGSNFTLKIRSTKLEDSAMYFCASSASGTDFNEQFFGPGTRLTVL.

The DNA for the CDR3 is TGTGCCAGCAGCTTGGGTGAGTTCCGCGAGCAGTACTTC. Translation gives CASSLGEFREQYF. This chain uses TRBV5-6 with TRBJ2-7; no clear D. This CDR3 region has 13 residues. The ends were cut back, 0 bases at V and 6 bases at J, with 10 bases in the middle. Per the germline V gene, CDR1 is SGHDT and CDR2 is YYEEEE. Using reference TRBV5-6 and TRBJ2-7 for the parts outside the CDR3, the full variable domain is DAGVTQSPTHLIKTRGQQVTLRCSPKSGHDTVSWYQQALGQGPQFIFQYYEEEERQRGNFPDRFSGHQFPNYSSELNVNALLLGDSALYLCASSLGEFREQYFGPGTRLTVT.

This chain connects TRBV27 to TRBJ2-7; D gene unclear. Per germline, CDR1 MNHEY and CDR2 SMNVEV (reference sequence). The CDR3 runs 13 residues. The ends were cut back, 8 bases at V and 0 bases at J, with 11 bases in the middle. The CDR3 region is CASGLVSSYEQYF. CDR3 nucleotide sequence: TGTGCCAGCGGTCTAGTCAGCTCCTACGAGCAGTACTTC.

This chain connects TRBV15 to TRBJ1-2; D is unclear. The CDR3 contains 15 residues. Germline V gene data show CDR1 as LNHNV and CDR2 as YYDKDF (reference sequence). Trimming left V 0 bases short and J 1 base short, with 9 bases between. The CDR3 coding sequence is TGTGCCACCAGCAGAGATCGGTACGGTAACTATGGCTACACCTTC. Protein: CATSRDRYGNYGYTF.

The J gene is TRBJ1-5, the V gene TRBV18; D gene uncertain. The CDR3 has 18 residues. CDR1 KGHSH and CDR2 LQKENI come from the germline V gene. With 0 bases removed from V and 4 bases from J, the gap between germline ends came to 19 bases. CDR3 amino acids: CASSPPAVIGQHNQPQHF. CDR3 DNA sequence: TGTGCCAGCTCACCACCTGCCGTTATTGGGCAGCATAATCAGCCCCAGCATTTT.

This clone was found a few times. This chain connects TRBV7-9 to TRBJ1-5, with D unclear. V lost 2 bases to trimming and J lost 7 bases, with 12 bases between them. This CDR3 has 14 residues. CDR1 and CDR2 (germline): SEHNR, FQNEAQ (reference sequence). CDR3 DNA sequence: TGTGCCAGCAGCTTACCCGGGGATGCCCAGCCCCAGCATTTT. This translates into CASSLPGDAQPQHF.

The chain recombines TRBV5-6 with TRBJ1-1, with a possible D match to TRBD1 (6 bases). The CDR3 length is 12 residues. The germline gives CDR1 SGHDT, CDR2 YYEEEE. V was pared by 0 bases and J by 7 bases, with 7 bases between. CDR3 nucleotide sequence: TGTGCCAGCAGCTTGGGGACAGTTGAAGCTTTCTTT. Translation: CASSLGTVEAFF. Full variable domain (missing parts from reference TRBV5-6 and TRBJ1-1): DAGVTQSPTHLIKTRGQQVTLRCSPKSGHDTVSWYQQALGQGPQFIFQYYEEEERQRGNFPDRFSGHQFPNYSSELNVNALLLGDSALYLCASSLGTVEAFFGQGTRLTVV.

This clone was counted only a few times. This chain links TRBV30 with TRBJ1-1; D is uncertain. This CDR3 comprises 13 residues. CDR1 is GTSNPN and CDR2 is SVGIG in the germline V gene (reference sequence). With 4 bases removed from V and 8 bases from J, the gap between germline ends came to 17 bases. CDR3 coding DNA: TGTGCCTGGACAACCGCCTGGGCAGCCGAAGCTTTCTTT. Protein sequence: CAWTTAWAAEAFF.

The chain combines TRBV5-4 with TRBJ2-3; 9 bases match TRBD2. Trimming at V came to 5 bases and at J to 1 base, leaving 5 bases not matched to a gene. CDR1 is SGHNT and CDR2 is YYREEE in the germline V gene (reference sequence). The CDR3 contains 15 residues. The chain's CDR3 is CASRPVAGGTDTQYF. In nucleotides, the CDR3 is TGTGCCAGCAGACCAGTAGCGGGGGGCACAGATACGCAGTATTTT.

The rearrangement joins TRBV28 to TRBJ2-3, with D maybe TRBD1 (5 bases). The V and J ends lost 2 bases and 2 bases respectively, with 17 bases between them. Germline CDR1 MDHEN, CDR2 SYDVKM. This CDR3 spans 17 amino acids. The CDR3 DNA reads as TGTGCCAGCAGTTTACGCGACAGCGACACAAACACAGATACGCAGTATTTT. Protein product: CASSLRDSDTNTDTQYF.

The genes are TRBV5-1 and TRBJ2-2, with 9 bases aligning to TRBD2. The CDR3 totals 14 residues. Losses at the gene ends were 5 bases for V and 4 bases for J; bases not matched to a gene: 3. Germline CDR1 and CDR2: SGHRS and YFSETQ. The DNA for the CDR3 is TGCGCCAGCAGGACTAGCGGAGTCACCGGGGAGCTGTTTTTT. It encodes CASRTSGVTGELFF.